This is a list of T cell receptor beta chains from one sample in a study of blood T cell repertoires in COVID-19. The table came from immunoSEQ multiplex PCR; TCRdb's copy has only in-frame clones and leaves some out. The sample has 100,000 to 140,000 clones; about 89% are singletons. Material for sequencing was peripheral blood. The receptors originated from a man aged 35 to 55 with active or convalescent COVID-19. The CDR3 runs from the conserved cysteine through the conserved F or W. The order of the fields is V gene, J gene, D gene, clone size, CDR3 protein, CDR3 DNA. A D gene is named only where the DNA matches it firmly. Clone size is stated in some rows and not others, as once, few, many or a class when expanded.

v_call: TRBV30
j_call: TRBJ1-2
d_call: -
clone_size: -
cdr3_aa: CAWRDGERYTF
cdr3_nt: TGTGCCTGGAGAGATGGGGAGCGATACACCTTC

v_call: TRBV18
j_call: TRBJ1-3
d_call: TRBD1
clone_size: -
cdr3_aa: CASSPWDRGSGNTIYF
cdr3_nt: TGTGCCAGCTCACCTTGGGACAGGGGCTCTGGAAACACCATATATTTT

v_call: TRBV24-1
j_call: TRBJ2-3
d_call: TRBD2
clone_size: -
cdr3_aa: CATSVPSGSRSTDTQYF
cdr3_nt: TGTGCCACCAGTGTCCCTAGCGGGAGTCGTAGCACAGATACGCAGTATTTT

v_call: TRBV18
j_call: TRBJ1-5
d_call: TRBD1
clone_size: -
cdr3_aa: CASSGGQRNQPQHF
cdr3_nt: TGTGCCAGCTCTGGGGGACAGCGGAATCAGCCCCAGCATTTT

v_call: TRBV6-2/TRBV6-3
j_call: TRBJ2-3
d_call: -
clone_size: -
cdr3_aa: CASSLTSTAQYF
cdr3_nt: TGTGCCAGCAGCCTAACTAGCACCGCGCAGTATTTT

v_call: TRBV18
j_call: TRBJ2-7
d_call: TRBD2
clone_size: -
cdr3_aa: CASSPPGGDEQYF
cdr3_nt: TGTGCCAGCTCACCACCGGGGGGGGACGAGCAGTACTTC

v_call: TRBV11-3
j_call: TRBJ1-2
d_call: TRBD1
clone_size: -
cdr3_aa: CASSSRDSYGYTF
cdr3_nt: TGTGCCAGCAGCTCCCGGGACAGCTATGGCTACACCTTC

v_call: TRBV5-4
j_call: TRBJ1-2
d_call: -
clone_size: -
cdr3_aa: CASTQAGTNFYGYTF
cdr3_nt: TGTGCCAGCACCCAGGCGGGCACTAACTTCTATGGCTACACCTTC

v_call: TRBV10-3
j_call: TRBJ2-7
d_call: -
clone_size: -
cdr3_aa: CAISESMLTYEQYF
cdr3_nt: TGTGCCATCAGTGAGTCGATGCTAACCTACGAGCAGTACTTC

v_call: TRBV6-2/TRBV6-3
j_call: TRBJ1-1
d_call: -
clone_size: -
cdr3_aa: CASSFIGDTEAFF
cdr3_nt: TGTGCCAGCAGTTTCATCGGGGATACTGAAGCTTTCTTT

v_call: TRBV27
j_call: TRBJ1-2
d_call: -
clone_size: -
cdr3_aa: CASSSLERGVYGYTF
cdr3_nt: TGTGCCAGCAGTTCCCTGGAGCGGGGGGTCTATGGCTACACCTTC

v_call: TRBV16
j_call: TRBJ1-1
d_call: -
clone_size: -
cdr3_aa: CASSQFQGRTEAFF
cdr3_nt: TGTGCCAGCAGCCAATTTCAGGGGCGAACTGAAGCTTTCTTT

v_call: TRBV2
j_call: TRBJ1-2
d_call: TRBD1
clone_size: -
cdr3_aa: CASSELVTGVGYTF
cdr3_nt: TGTGCCAGCAGTGAACTTGTGACAGGGGTTGGCTACACCTTC

v_call: TRBV30
j_call: TRBJ1-1
d_call: -
clone_size: -
cdr3_aa: CAWSTGHNTEAFF
cdr3_nt: TGTGCCTGGAGTACCGGACACAACACTGAAGCTTTCTTT

v_call: TRBV11-1
j_call: TRBJ2-7
d_call: -
clone_size: -
cdr3_aa: CASRGEANREQYF
cdr3_nt: TGTGCCAGCAGAGGGGAGGCCAACCGCGAGCAGTACTTC

v_call: TRBV28
j_call: TRBJ2-7
d_call: TRBD2
clone_size: -
cdr3_aa: CASSLGFGGAGGYEQYF
cdr3_nt: TGTGCCAGCAGTTTGGGCTTCGGGGGAGCGGGAGGGTACGAGCAGTACTTC

v_call: TRBV7-9
j_call: TRBJ1-5
d_call: TRBD1
clone_size: -
cdr3_aa: CASSLGTGSQPQHF
cdr3_nt: TGTGCCAGCAGCTTAGGGACAGGGAGTCAGCCCCAGCATTTT

v_call: TRBV5-1
j_call: TRBJ1-1
d_call: TRBD1
clone_size: few
cdr3_aa: CASSTGQMNTEAFF
cdr3_nt: TGCGCCAGCAGCACGGGACAGATGAACACTGAAGCTTTCTTT

v_call: TRBV12-3/TRBV12-4
j_call: TRBJ2-1
d_call: TRBD2
clone_size: -
cdr3_aa: CASGGTSNNEQFF
cdr3_nt: TGTGCCAGCGGCGGGACTAGCAACAATGAGCAGTTCTTC

v_call: TRBV6-5
j_call: TRBJ1-1
d_call: -
clone_size: few
cdr3_aa: CASSKLLGGTEAFF
cdr3_nt: TGTGCCAGCAGTAAACTGTTAGGGGGCACTGAAGCTTTCTTT

v_call: TRBV7-9
j_call: TRBJ1-2
d_call: TRBD1
clone_size: -
cdr3_aa: CASNSGDRVNYGYTF
cdr3_nt: TGTGCCAGCAATTCAGGGGACAGGGTTAACTATGGCTACACCTTC

v_call: TRBV19
j_call: TRBJ2-2
d_call: -
clone_size: -
cdr3_aa: CASSNLPGELFF
cdr3_nt: TGTGCCAGTAGTAACTTGCCCGGGGAGCTGTTTTTT

v_call: TRBV7-2
j_call: TRBJ1-2
d_call: -
clone_size: -
cdr3_aa: CASSLDFDGYTF
cdr3_nt: TGTGCCAGCAGCTTAGATTTCGATGGCTACACCTTC

v_call: TRBV3-1/TRBV3-2
j_call: TRBJ2-2
d_call: -
clone_size: -
cdr3_aa: CASPGLNGELFF
cdr3_nt: TGTGCCAGCCCCGGACTCAACGGGGAGCTGTTTTTT

v_call: TRBV6-5
j_call: TRBJ1-4
d_call: -
clone_size: -
cdr3_aa: CASQTGSANEKLFF
cdr3_nt: TGTGCCAGTCAAACAGGGAGCGCTAATGAAAAACTGTTTTTT

v_call: TRBV29-1
j_call: TRBJ2-1
d_call: TRBD2
clone_size: -
cdr3_aa: CSVKQWTSGRNNEQFF
cdr3_nt: TGCAGCGTGAAACAATGGACTAGCGGGAGAAACAATGAGCAGTTCTTC

v_call: TRBV4-1
j_call: TRBJ2-3
d_call: TRBD1
clone_size: once
cdr3_aa: CASSQAGTASTDTQYF
cdr3_nt: TGCGCCAGCAGCCAAGCCGGGACAGCCAGCACAGATACGCAGTATTTT

v_call: TRBV18
j_call: TRBJ2-6
d_call: -
clone_size: -
cdr3_aa: CASSPPSGANVLTF
cdr3_nt: TGTGCCAGCTCACCACCTAGTGGGGCCAACGTCCTGACTTTC

v_call: TRBV30
j_call: TRBJ1-5
d_call: -
clone_size: -
cdr3_aa: CAWSSAGSNQPQHF
cdr3_nt: TGTGCCTGGAGTTCGGCCGGGAGCAATCAGCCCCAGCATTTT

v_call: TRBV19
j_call: TRBJ1-2
d_call: -
clone_size: -
cdr3_aa: CASSLAPGSFSYGYTF
cdr3_nt: TGTGCCAGTAGTTTGGCCCCAGGCAGCTTCTCCTATGGCTACACCTTC

v_call: TRBV10-3
j_call: TRBJ1-5
d_call: -
clone_size: once
cdr3_aa: CAISDSGNQPQHF
cdr3_nt: TGTGCCATCAGTGATTCGGGCAATCAGCCCCAGCATTTT

v_call: TRBV7-9
j_call: TRBJ1-2
d_call: -
clone_size: -
cdr3_aa: CASSSTLRYTNYGYTF
cdr3_nt: TGTGCCAGCAGCTCCACTTTACGCTATACTAACTATGGCTACACCTTC

v_call: TRBV6-2/TRBV6-3
j_call: TRBJ2-1
d_call: TRBD2
clone_size: -
cdr3_aa: CASSYSKASGRRVSNEQFF
cdr3_nt: TGTGCCAGCAGTTACTCGAAGGCTAGCGGGAGGCGAGTAAGCAATGAGCAGTTCTTC

v_call: TRBV24-1
j_call: TRBJ1-2
d_call: -
clone_size: -
cdr3_aa: CATSDFSRQGKGYTF
cdr3_nt: TGTGCCACCAGTGATTTTTCCCGGCAGGGAAAAGGCTACACCTTC

v_call: TRBV19
j_call: TRBJ2-1
d_call: TRBD2
clone_size: -
cdr3_aa: CASSTGGLWSSGSSFRDNEQFF
cdr3_nt: TGTGCCAGTAGTACGGGAGGGCTTTGGTCTAGCGGGAGCTCTTTTAGGGACAATGAGCAGTTCTTC

v_call: TRBV3-1/TRBV3-2
j_call: TRBJ1-5
d_call: -
clone_size: -
cdr3_aa: CASGEGLGKPQHF
cdr3_nt: TGTGCCAGCGGAGAGGGACTGGGCAAGCCCCAGCATTTT

v_call: TRBV15
j_call: TRBJ1-5
d_call: -
clone_size: -
cdr3_aa: CATSSVTANQPQHF
cdr3_nt: TGTGCCACCAGCAGCGTGACAGCAAATCAGCCCCAGCATTTT

v_call: TRBV19
j_call: TRBJ2-4
d_call: TRBD2
clone_size: -
cdr3_aa: CASSIVGGGNIQYF
cdr3_nt: TGTGCCAGTAGTATAGTTGGGGGAGGGAACATTCAGTACTTC

v_call: TRBV30
j_call: TRBJ1-3
d_call: -
clone_size: -
cdr3_aa: CAWSTLLGNTIYF
cdr3_nt: TGTGCCTGGAGTACTTTACTCGGAAACACCATATATTTT

v_call: TRBV7-7
j_call: TRBJ2-1
d_call: -
clone_size: -
cdr3_aa: CASSLVEVSYNEQFF
cdr3_nt: TGTGCTAGCAGCTTAGTGGAGGTGTCCTACAATGAGCAGTTCTTC

v_call: TRBV6-2/TRBV6-3
j_call: TRBJ2-5
d_call: TRBD2
clone_size: few
cdr3_aa: CASSYLGTSGETQYF
cdr3_nt: TGTGCCAGCAGTTACTTGGGGACTAGCGGAGAGACCCAGTACTTC

v_call: TRBV6-5
j_call: TRBJ2-1
d_call: TRBD1
clone_size: -
cdr3_aa: CATWTGGDEQFF
cdr3_nt: TGTGCCACCTGGACAGGGGGCGATGAGCAGTTCTTC

v_call: TRBV19
j_call: TRBJ2-7
d_call: -
clone_size: few
cdr3_aa: CARTLGSYEQYF
cdr3_nt: TGTGCCAGAACACTAGGCTCCTACGAGCAGTACTTC

v_call: TRBV24-1
j_call: TRBJ1-2
d_call: -
clone_size: few
cdr3_aa: CATSDPTLPYGYTF
cdr3_nt: TGTGCCACCAGTGATCCTACCCTTCCGTATGGCTACACCTTC

v_call: TRBV27
j_call: TRBJ2-5
d_call: TRBD2
clone_size: -
cdr3_aa: CASSLGGLAGVETQYF
cdr3_nt: TGTGCCAGCAGTTTGGGGGGACTAGCGGGAGTAGAGACCCAGTACTTC